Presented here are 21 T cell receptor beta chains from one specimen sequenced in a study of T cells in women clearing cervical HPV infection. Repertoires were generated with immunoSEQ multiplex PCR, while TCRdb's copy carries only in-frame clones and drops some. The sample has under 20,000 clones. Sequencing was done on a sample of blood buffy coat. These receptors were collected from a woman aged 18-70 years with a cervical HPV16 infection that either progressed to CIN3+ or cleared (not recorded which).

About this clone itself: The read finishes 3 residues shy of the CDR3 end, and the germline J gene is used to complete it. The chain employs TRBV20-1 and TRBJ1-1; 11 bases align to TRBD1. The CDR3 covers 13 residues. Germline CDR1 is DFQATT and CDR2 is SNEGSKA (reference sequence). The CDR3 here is CSARRTGGEQAFF. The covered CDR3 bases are TGCAGTGCTAGAAGGACAGGGGGCGAGCAA.

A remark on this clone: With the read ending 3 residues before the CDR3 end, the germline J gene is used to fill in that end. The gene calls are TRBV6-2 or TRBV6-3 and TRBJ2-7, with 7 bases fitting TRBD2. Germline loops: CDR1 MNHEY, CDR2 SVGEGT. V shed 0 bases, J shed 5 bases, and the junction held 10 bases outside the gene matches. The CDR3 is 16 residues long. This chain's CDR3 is CASSYSGGGGVHEQYF. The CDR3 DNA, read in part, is TGTGCCAGCAGTTACTCTGGCGGGGGAGGTGTGCACGAG.

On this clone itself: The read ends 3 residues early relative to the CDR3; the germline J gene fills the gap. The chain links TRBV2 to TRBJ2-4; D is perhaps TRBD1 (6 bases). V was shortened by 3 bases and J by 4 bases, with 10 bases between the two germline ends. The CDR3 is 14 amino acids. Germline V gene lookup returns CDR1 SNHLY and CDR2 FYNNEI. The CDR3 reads CASSDWQGKNIQYF. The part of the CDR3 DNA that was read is TGTGCCAGCAGTGATTGGCAGGGGAAAAACATT.

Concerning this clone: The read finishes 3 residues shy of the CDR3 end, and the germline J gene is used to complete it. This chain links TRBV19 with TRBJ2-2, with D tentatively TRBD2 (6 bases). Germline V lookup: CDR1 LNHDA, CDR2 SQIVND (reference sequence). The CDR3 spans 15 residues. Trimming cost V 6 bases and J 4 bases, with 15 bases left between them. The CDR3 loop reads CASRVGQGGTGELFF. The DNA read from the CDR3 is TGTGCCAGTAGGGTCGGGCAGGGAGGCACCGGGGAG.

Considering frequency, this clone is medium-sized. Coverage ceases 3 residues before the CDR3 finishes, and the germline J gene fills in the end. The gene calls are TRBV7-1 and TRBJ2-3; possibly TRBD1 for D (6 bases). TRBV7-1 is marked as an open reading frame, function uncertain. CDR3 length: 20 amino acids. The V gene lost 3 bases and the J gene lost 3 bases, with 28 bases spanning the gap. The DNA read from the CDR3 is TGTGCCAGCAGCTCCTACAGGGTATCAAGATACCTTACACTAACAGATACG. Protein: CASSSYRVSRYLTLTDT. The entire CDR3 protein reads CASSSYRVSRYLTLTDTQYF.

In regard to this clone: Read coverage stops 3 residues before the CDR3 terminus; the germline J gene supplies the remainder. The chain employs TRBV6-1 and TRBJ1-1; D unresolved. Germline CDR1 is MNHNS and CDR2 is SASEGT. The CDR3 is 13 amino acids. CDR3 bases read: TGTGCCAGCAGTGAAGAGGAGGGTACCGAA. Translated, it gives CASSEEEGTE. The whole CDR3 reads CASSEEEGTEAFF.

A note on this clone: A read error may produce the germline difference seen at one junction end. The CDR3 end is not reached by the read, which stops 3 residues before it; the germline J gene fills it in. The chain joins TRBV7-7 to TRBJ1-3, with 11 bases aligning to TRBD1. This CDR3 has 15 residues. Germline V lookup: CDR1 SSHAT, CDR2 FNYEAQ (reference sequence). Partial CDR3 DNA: TGTGCTAGCAGCCCAGGGACAGGGGGTGGAAACACC. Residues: CASSPGTGGGNT. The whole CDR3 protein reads CASSPGTGGGNTIYF.

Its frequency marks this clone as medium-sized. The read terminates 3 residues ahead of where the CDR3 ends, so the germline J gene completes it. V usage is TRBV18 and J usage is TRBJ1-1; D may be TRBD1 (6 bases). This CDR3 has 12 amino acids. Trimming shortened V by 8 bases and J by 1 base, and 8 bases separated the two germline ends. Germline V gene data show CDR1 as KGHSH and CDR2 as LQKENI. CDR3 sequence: CASEQGNTEAFF. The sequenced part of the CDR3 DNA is TGTGCCAGCGAACAGGGGAACACTGAA. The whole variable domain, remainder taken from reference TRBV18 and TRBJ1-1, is NAGVMQNPRHLVRRRGQEARLRCSPMKGHSHVYWYRQLPEEGLKFMVYLQKENIIDESGMPKERFSAEFPKEGPSILRIQQVVRGDSAAYFCASEQGNTEAFFGQGTRLTVV.

The sequenced part of the CDR3 DNA is TGTGCCAGCAGTGGGGGCCAGGGACAGACCTACGAG. Translated, it gives CASSGGQGQTYE. In full, the CDR3 reads CASSGGQGQTYEQYF. The rearrangement links TRBV2 to TRBJ2-7; 7 positions match TRBD1. The missing CDR3 end, 3 residues past where the read stops, is filled in from the germline J gene. The ends lost 4 bases at V and 2 bases at J; junction bases unmatched: 8. Looked up from germline, CDR1 is SNHLY and CDR2 is FYNNEI. This CDR3 is 15 amino acids long.

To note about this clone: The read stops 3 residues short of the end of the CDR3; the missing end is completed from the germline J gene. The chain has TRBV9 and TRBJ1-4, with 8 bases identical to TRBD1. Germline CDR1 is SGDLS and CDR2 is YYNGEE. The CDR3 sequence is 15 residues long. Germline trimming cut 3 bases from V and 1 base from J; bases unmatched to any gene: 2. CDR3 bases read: TGTGCCAGCAGCGCTGGGACAGGAACTAATGAAAAA. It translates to CASSAGTGTNEK. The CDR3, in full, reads CASSAGTGTNEKLFF. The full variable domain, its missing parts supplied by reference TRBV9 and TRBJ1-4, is DSGVTQTPKHLITATGQRVTLRCSPRSGDLSVYWYQQSLDQGLQFLIQYYNGEERAKGNILERFSAQQFPDLHSELNLSSLELGDSALYFCASSAGTGTNEKLFFGSGTQLSVL.

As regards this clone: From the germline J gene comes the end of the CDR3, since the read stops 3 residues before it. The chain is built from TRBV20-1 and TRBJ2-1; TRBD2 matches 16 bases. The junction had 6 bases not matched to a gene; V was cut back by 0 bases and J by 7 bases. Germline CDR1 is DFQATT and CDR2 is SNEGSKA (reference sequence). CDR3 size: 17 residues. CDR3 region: CSARDLGLAGGLNEQFF. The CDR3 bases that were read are TGCAGTGCTAGAGACTTGGGACTAGCGGGGGGGTTGAATGAG.

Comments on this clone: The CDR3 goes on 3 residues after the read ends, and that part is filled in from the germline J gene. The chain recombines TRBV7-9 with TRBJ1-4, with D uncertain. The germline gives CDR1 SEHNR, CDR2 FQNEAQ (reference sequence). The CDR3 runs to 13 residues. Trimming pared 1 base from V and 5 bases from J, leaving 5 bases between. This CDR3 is CASSLEQNEKLFF. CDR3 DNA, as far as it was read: TGTGCCAGCAGCTTAGAACAAAATGAAAAA.

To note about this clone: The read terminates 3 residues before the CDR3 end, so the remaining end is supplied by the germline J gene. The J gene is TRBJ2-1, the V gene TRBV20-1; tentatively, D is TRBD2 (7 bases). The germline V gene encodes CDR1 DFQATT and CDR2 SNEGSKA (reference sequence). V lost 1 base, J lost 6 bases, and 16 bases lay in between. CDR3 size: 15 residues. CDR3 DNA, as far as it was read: TGCAGTGCTAGAGTGGGGGGGGCTCTGTCCAATGAG. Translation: CSARVGGALSNE. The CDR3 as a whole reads CSARVGGALSNEQFF.

Incomplete CDR3 DNA: TGTGCCTGGACTGGGACAGGGAGCTCCTATAATTCACCC. Amino acid sequence: CAWTGTGSSYNSP. From start to end, the CDR3 is CAWTGTGSSYNSPLHF. This chain joins TRBV30 and TRBJ1-6, with 9 bases fitting TRBD1. Read sequence stops 3 residues before the CDR3 end, and the germline J gene provides the missing end. CDR3 length: 16 amino acids. Losses at the gene ends were 4 bases for V and 0 bases for J; bases not matched to a gene: 4. The germline V gene encodes CDR1 GTSNPN and CDR2 SVGIG (reference sequence). The entire variable domain, with the rest obtained from reference TRBV30 and TRBJ1-6, is as follows: SQTIHQWPATLVQPVGSPLSLECTVEGTSNPNLYWYRQAAGRGLQLLFYSVGIGQISSEVPQNLSASRPQDRQFILSSKKLLLSDSGFYLCAWTGTGSSYNSPLHFGNGTRLTVT.

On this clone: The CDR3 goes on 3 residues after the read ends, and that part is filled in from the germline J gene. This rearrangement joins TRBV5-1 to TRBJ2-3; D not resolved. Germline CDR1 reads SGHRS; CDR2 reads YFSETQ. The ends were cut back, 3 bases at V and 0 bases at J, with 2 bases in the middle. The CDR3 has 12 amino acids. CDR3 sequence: CASSSSTDTQYF. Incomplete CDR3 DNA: TGCGCCAGCAGCTCAAGCACAGATACG.

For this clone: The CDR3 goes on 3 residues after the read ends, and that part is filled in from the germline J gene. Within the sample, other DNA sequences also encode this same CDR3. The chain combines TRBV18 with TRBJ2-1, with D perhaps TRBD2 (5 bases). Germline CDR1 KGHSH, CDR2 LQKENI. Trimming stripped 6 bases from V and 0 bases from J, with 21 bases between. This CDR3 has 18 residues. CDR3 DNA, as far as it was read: TGTGCCAGCTCCCCCCCCTCGGGGAGCCTACTCTCCTACAATGAG. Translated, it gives CASSPPSGSLLSYNE. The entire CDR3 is CASSPPSGSLLSYNEQFF. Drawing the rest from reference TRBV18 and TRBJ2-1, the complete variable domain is NAGVMQNPRHLVRRRGQEARLRCSPMKGHSHVYWYRQLPEEGLKFMVYLQKENIIDESGMPKERFSAEFPKEGPSILRIQQVVRGDSAAYFCASSPPSGSLLSYNEQFFGPGTRLTVL.

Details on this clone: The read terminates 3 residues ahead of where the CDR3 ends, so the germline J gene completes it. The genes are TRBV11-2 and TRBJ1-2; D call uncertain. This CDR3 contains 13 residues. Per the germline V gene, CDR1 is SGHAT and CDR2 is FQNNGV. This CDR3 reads CASSLVRWSRYTF. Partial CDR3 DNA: TGTGCCAGCAGCTTAGTTAGATGGTCTCGC.

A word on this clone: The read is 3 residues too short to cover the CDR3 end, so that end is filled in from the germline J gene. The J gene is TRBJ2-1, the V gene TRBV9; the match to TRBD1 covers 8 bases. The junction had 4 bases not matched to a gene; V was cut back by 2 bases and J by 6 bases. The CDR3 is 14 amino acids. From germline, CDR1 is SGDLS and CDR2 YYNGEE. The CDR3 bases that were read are TGTGCCAGCAGCGTCCGGACAGGGCCCAATGAG. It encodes CASSVRTGPNE. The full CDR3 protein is CASSVRTGPNEQFF.

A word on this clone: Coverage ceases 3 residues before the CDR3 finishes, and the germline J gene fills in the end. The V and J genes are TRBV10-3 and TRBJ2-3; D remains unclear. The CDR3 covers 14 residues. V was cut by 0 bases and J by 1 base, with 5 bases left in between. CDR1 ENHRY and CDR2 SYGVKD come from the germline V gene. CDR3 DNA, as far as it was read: TGTGCCATCAGTGAGTCGGTAGGCACAGATACG. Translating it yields CAISESVGTDT. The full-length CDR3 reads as CAISESVGTDTQYF.

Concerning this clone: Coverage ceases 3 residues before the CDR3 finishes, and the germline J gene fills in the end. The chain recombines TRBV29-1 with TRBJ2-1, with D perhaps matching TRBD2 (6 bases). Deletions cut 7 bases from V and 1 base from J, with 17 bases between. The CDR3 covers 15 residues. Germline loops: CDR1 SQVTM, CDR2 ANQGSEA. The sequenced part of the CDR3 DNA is TGCAGCGGCAAGGCCTTAGCGGATTCCTACAATGAG. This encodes CSGKALADSYNE. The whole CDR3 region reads CSGKALADSYNEQFF.

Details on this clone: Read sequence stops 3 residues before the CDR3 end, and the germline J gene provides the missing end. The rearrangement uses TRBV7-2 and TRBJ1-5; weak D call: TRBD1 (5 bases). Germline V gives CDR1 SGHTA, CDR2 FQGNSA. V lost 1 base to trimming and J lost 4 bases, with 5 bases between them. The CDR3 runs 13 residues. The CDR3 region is CASSLGTNQPQHF. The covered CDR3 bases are TGTGCCAGCAGCTTAGGGACAAATCAGCCC. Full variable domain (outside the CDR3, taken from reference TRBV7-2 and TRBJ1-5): GAGVSQSPSNKVTEKGKDVELRCDPISGHTALYWYRQSLGQGLEFLIYFQGNSAPDKSGLPSDRFSAERTGGSVSTLTIQRTQQEDSAVYLCASSLGTNQPQHFGDGTRLSIL.